The entry below describes one T cell receptor (beta chain). The time point was: after preoperative PTX-NDP chemotherapy. These data belong to a study of esophageal squamous cell carcinoma under preoperative chemotherapy. Germline-derived CDR1 and CDR2 are MNHEY and SVGAGI. The CDR3 consists of 12 residues. One entry per CDR3 protein results from TCRdb running MiXCR on the PCR reads. The sample yields about 9,300 distinct CDR3 sequences, under 55% seen once. The biological material was taken from a patient given preoperative chemotherapy. The origin of this receptor is a human donor with esophageal squamous cell carcinoma. The donor label of this sample is uncertain. The gene calls are TRBV6-5 and TRBJ2-4; D is unclear. The DNA end is more similar to TRBJ2-1, so the J call may be wrong. The CDR3 loop is CASSFSGNEQFF. CDR3 bases: TGTGCCAGCAGCTTCTCAGGAAATGAGCAGTTCTTC.